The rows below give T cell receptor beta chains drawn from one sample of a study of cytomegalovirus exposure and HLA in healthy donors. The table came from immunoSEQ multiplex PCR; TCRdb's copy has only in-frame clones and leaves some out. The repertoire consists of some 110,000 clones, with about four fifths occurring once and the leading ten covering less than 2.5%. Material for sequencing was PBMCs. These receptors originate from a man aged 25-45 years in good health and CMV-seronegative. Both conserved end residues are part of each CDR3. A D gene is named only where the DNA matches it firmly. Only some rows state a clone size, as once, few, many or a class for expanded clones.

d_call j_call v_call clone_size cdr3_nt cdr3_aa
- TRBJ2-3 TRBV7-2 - TGTGCCAGCAGCTTAGCGGAGAGGGGGAACACAGATACGCAGTATTTT CASSLAERGNTDTQYF
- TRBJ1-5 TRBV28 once TGTGCCAGCTTCGACAGTAGCAATCAGCCCCAGCATTTT CASFDSSNQPQHF
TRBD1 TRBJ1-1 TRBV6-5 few TGTGCCAGCAGTATCACAGGGGCAGCTGAAGCTTTCTTT CASSITGAAEAFF
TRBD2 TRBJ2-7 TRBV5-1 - TGCGCCAGCAGCTTGGAATGGCGGGAGGACGAGCAGTACTTC CASSLEWREDEQYF
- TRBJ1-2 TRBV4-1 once TGCGCCAGCAGCCAAGATCCGGGGGGGTGGTATGGCTACACCTTC CASSQDPGGWYGYTF
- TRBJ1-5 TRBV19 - TGTGCCAGTAGTGTTACAACAGGGCTTGTTAGCAATCAGCCCCAGCATTTT CASSVTTGLVSNQPQHF
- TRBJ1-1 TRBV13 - TGTGCCAGCAGCTACGGGTCGAAATCCACTGAAGCTTTCTTT CASSYGSKSTEAFF
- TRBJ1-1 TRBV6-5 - TGTGCCAGCACGATGGGGCAGAGCTACACTGAAGCTTTCTTT CASTMGQSYTEAFF
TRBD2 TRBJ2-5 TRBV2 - TGTGCCAGCAGCGCAAGGCCAGCGGGGGGGCAAGAGACCCAGTACTTC CASSARPAGGQETQYF
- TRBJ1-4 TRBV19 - TGTGCCAGTAGTATAGGTCAGACAACTAATGAAAAACTGTTTTTT CASSIGQTTNEKLFF
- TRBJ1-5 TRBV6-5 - TGTGCCAGCAGTCCCGACAGAGTAGAGCCCCAGCATTTT CASSPDRVEPQHF
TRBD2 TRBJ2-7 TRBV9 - TGTGCCAGCAGCCTAGGGGCTAGCGGAACCTACGAGCAGTACTTC CASSLGASGTYEQYF
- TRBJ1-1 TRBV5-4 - TGTGCCAGCAGCCTTGGGGGGGTCAGTGAAGCTTTCTTT CASSLGGVSEAFF
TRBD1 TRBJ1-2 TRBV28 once TGTGCCAGCAGTTCCGGGGACAGGATTTATGGCTACACCTTC CASSSGDRIYGYTF
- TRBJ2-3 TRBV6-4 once TGTGCCAGCAGTGACTTCCGCCGGACACCCGATACGCAGTATTTT CASSDFRRTPDTQYF
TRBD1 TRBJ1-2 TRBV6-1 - TGTGCCAGCACCATAGACAGGGTCTATGGCTACACCTTC CASTIDRVYGYTF
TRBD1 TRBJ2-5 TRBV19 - TGTGCCAGTAGGGACAGGGCCACGCCAGAAGAGACCCAGTACTTC CASRDRATPEETQYF
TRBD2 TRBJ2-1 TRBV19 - TGTGCCAGTAGTCTCAAGCGGGAGGGCCTTTTTGAGCAGTTCTTC CASSLKREGLFEQFF
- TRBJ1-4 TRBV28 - TGTGCCAGCAGTTCGGGACAATCTAATGAAAAACTGTTTTTT CASSSGQSNEKLFF
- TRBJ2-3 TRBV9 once TGTGCCAGCAGCGTAGGGGGCCCCGGAGATACGCAGTATTTT CASSVGGPGDTQYF
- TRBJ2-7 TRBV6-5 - TGTGCCACCCAGCAGGGCTCCTACGAGCAGTACTTC CATQQGSYEQYF
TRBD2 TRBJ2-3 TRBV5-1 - TGCGCCAGCAGCTTGGAGACTAGCGGGGGGGTGGATACGCAGTATTTT CASSLETSGGVDTQYF
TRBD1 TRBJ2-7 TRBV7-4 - TGTGCCAGCAGCTTAGACGCCCCAGGGGGCGCTTCCTACGAGCAGTACTTC CASSLDAPGGASYEQYF